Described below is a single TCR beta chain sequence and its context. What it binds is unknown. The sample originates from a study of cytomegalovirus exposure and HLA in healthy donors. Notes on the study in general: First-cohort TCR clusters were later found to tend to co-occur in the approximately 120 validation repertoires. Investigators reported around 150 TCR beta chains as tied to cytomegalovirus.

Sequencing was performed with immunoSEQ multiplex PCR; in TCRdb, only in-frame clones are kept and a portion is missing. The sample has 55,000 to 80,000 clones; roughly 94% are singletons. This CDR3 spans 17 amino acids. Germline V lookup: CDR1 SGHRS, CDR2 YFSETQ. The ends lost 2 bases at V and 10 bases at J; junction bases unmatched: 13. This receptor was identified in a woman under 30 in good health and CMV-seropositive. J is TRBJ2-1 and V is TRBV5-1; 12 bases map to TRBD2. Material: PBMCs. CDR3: CASSFEILAGGPPEQFF. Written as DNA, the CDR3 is TGCGCCAGCAGCTTTGAAATCCTAGCGGGAGGGCCCCCAGAGCAGTTCTTC.